The rows below give T cell receptor beta chains drawn from one sample of a study of CD8 T cells in ankylosing spondylitis. TCRdb re-analysed the 5' RACE reads in MiXCR, keeping a single row per CDR3 protein. The data contain roughly 150,000 distinct CDR3 sequences, around 32% of them singletons. The sample consisted of synovial fluid, either unsorted or a sorted T cell fraction (not recorded which). These receptors all come from a male donor with ankylosing spondylitis. Each CDR3 is given with its conserved first and last residue. D genes are given only for firm matches. Clone size is stated in some rows and not others, as once, few, many or a class when expanded.

>TRBV20-1|NA|few|TRBJ2-1
TGCAGTGCCCGACTGGGTCCCTTGTTCAATGAGCAGTTCTTC
CSARLGPLFNEQFF
>TRBV5-4|NA|NA|TRBJ2-3
TGTGCCAGCAGCTTGGGGGGTGCGACTAACACAGATACGCAGTATTTT
CASSLGGATNTDTQYF
>TRBV29-1|NA|few|TRBJ1-1
TGCAGCGTTGCTCGGCAGAGCACTGAAGCTTTCTTT
CSVARQSTEAFF
>TRBV7-9|NA|NA|TRBJ2-7
TGTGCCAGCAGCTTAGCGGGGGTGTCCGAGCAGTACTTC
CASSLAGVSEQYF
>TRBV5-1|TRBD2|NA|TRBJ2-1
TGCGCCAGCAGCTCAGGACTAGCGGGGGCCATCCCCGTTAACAATGAGCAGTTCTTC
CASSSGLAGAIPVNNEQFF
>TRBV7-6|NA|NA|TRBJ2-3
TGTGCCAGCAGCTCCTACTCAGGGGGCACAGATACGCAGTATTTT
CASSSYSGGTDTQYF
>TRBV7-2|TRBD1|NA|TRBJ1-1
TGTGCCAGCAGCACCTCGGGACAGGGTAAAACGAACACTGAAGCTTTCTTT
CASSTSGQGKTNTEAFF
>TRBV11-3|NA|NA|TRBJ1-6
TGTGCCAGCAGCTTAGTGGGAGTGAATTCACCCCTCCACTTT
CASSLVGVNSPLHF
>TRBV2|TRBD1|NA|TRBJ1-2
TGTGCCAGCAGTGTCGGGGACAGGGGGCGGAATGGCTACACCTTC
CASSVGDRGRNGYTF
>TRBV5-1|NA|few|TRBJ2-4
TGCGCCAGCAGCCAGGAAGACAGGGCCAAAAACATTCAGTACTTC
CASSQEDRAKNIQYF
>TRBV3-1|NA|few|TRBJ1-1
TGTGCCAGCAGTTCTACTGTCAGGGGATTCAACACTGAAGCTTTCTTT
CASSSTVRGFNTEAFF
>TRBV18|TRBD1|NA|TRBJ2-7
TGTGCCAGCTCACGGGACAGGGGTTCCTACGAGCAGTACTTC
CASSRDRGSYEQYF
>TRBV6-2/TRBV6-3|NA|NA|TRBJ2-7
TGTGCCAGCAGACGTCCTAAGGTCCAGGGGAGGATCTACGAGCAGTACTTC
CASRRPKVQGRIYEQYF
>TRBV14|TRBD1|NA|TRBJ1-2
TGTGCCAGCAGCCAGTCAGGGGGCTCCTATGGCTACACCTTC
CASSQSGGSYGYTF
>TRBV6-1|NA|NA|TRBJ2-1
TGTGCCAGCAGTGAAGTGGAAGGACAGGGAGGGGATGAGCAGTTCTTC
CASSEVEGQGGDEQFF
>TRBV20-1|NA|few|TRBJ1-5
TGCAGTGCTAGAGATCCTGCACTGGGGGACAATCAGCCCCAGCATTTT
CSARDPALGDNQPQHF
>TRBV12-3/TRBV12-4|NA|NA|TRBJ1-2
TGTGCCAGCAGCGACTCACGGCGTGGCTACACCTTC
CASSDSRRGYTF
>TRBV20-1|NA|NA|TRBJ1-1
TGCAGTGCCGGTCGGGGGACTGAAGCTTTCTTT
CSAGRGTEAFF
>TRBV5-1|NA|many|TRBJ2-2
TGCGCCAGCAGCTTCGGGGATACCACCGGGGAGCTGTTTTTT
CASSFGDTTGELFF
>TRBV12-3/TRBV12-4|NA|NA|TRBJ2-2
TGTGCCAGCAGTTATTTCCGGAGCGGGGAGCTGTTTTTT
CASSYFRSGELFF
>TRBV6-4|NA|once|TRBJ2-2
NA
CASKAAGGWAPGSCFF
>TRBV20-1|TRBD1|few|TRBJ1-1
TGCAGTGCTGTTCGACAGGGTCAACAGGGAGCTTTCTTT
CSAVRQGQQGAFF
>TRBV12-3/TRBV12-4|NA|few|TRBJ2-7
TGTGCCAGCAGTTTTTTAGCGATGGTCACGGGCGGAACCTACGAGCAGTACTTC
CASSFLAMVTGGTYEQYF
>TRBV27|TRBD1|many|TRBJ1-5
TGTGCCAGCAGTTCGGGACAGGGCAGGAATCAGCCCCAGCATTTT
CASSSGQGRNQPQHF
>TRBV11-2|TRBD1|NA|TRBJ2-5
TGTGCCAGCAGCTTAGAGTCCCGGGACAGAGAGACCCAGTACTTC
CASSLESRDRETQYF
>TRBV7-9|TRBD1|few|TRBJ2-1
TGTGCCAGCAACGTACTACAGGGGCGCGAGCAGTTCTTC
CASNVLQGREQFF
>TRBV11-2|NA|NA|TRBJ1-6
TGTGCCAGCAGCTTATACAGCGTCAATTCACCCCTCCACTTT
CASSLYSVNSPLHF
>TRBV6-6|NA|many|TRBJ1-6
TGTGCCACCTCGGAGATGGGTGATCATTCACCCCTCCACTTT
CATSEMGDHSPLHF
>TRBV20-1|NA|once|TRBJ1-1
TGCAGTGTGAGCCAAATGAACACTGAAGCTTTCTTT
CSVSQMNTEAFF
>TRBV28|NA|NA|TRBJ1-2
TGTGCCAGCAGTTCTCATCCATCAGGGGTAGACTATGGCTACACCTTC
CASSSHPSGVDYGYTF
>TRBV20-1|NA|few|TRBJ2-1
TGCAGTGCTAACGGAATAGGTTACAATGAGCAGTTCTTC
CSANGIGYNEQFF
>TRBV3-1|NA|few|TRBJ1-1
TGTGCCAGCAGCCAGGGACGGACGAACACTGAAGCTTTCTTT
CASSQGRTNTEAFF
>TRBV5-1|TRBD1|NA|TRBJ2-5
TGCGCCAGCAGCATCGGACAGGGAGGCCAGGAGACCCAGTACTTC
CASSIGQGGQETQYF
>TRBV12-3/TRBV12-4|TRBD1|NA|TRBJ1-1
TGTGCCAGCAGTTTAGGGGGTCGCAAGGGGACAGGGAGGAGTAACACTGAAGCTTTCTTT
CASSLGGRKGTGRSNTEAFF
>TRBV14|TRBD1|few|TRBJ1-1
TGTGCCAGCAGCCGTAGACAGGGTATCAGTGAAGCTTTCTTT
CASSRRQGISEAFF
>TRBV2|TRBD1|many|TRBJ2-7
TGTGCCAGCAGTGAAGTTGTCAGACAGGGATACGAGCAGTACTTC
CASSEVVRQGYEQYF
>TRBV9|TRBD2|NA|TRBJ2-1
TGTGCCAGCAGTGGGACTAGCGGGAGTGGGTCCTACAATGAGCAGTTCTTC
CASSGTSGSGSYNEQFF
>TRBV6-1|TRBD1|NA|TRBJ1-2
TGTGCCAGCAGACCCACCGGGACAGCCTATGGCTACACCTTC
CASRPTGTAYGYTF
>TRBV7-2|TRBD2|few|TRBJ2-7
TGTGCCAGCAGCCCGAGACTAGCGGGTTCCTACGAGCAGTACTTC
CASSPRLAGSYEQYF
>TRBV20-1|TRBD2|many|TRBJ2-1
TGCAGTGCGCGGACTAGCGGGTACTACAATGAGCAGTTCTTC
CSARTSGYYNEQFF
>TRBV12-3/TRBV12-4|NA|NA|TRBJ2-7
TGTGCCAGCGCCACCGGGATGAGCAACGAGCAGTACTTC
CASATGMSNEQYF